This T cell receptor beta chain was retrieved from a study of cytomegalovirus exposure and HLA in healthy donors. Study background: Genotyping showed around four fifths of over 350 donors falling in the Caucasian-associated ancestry cluster.

Germline V lookup: CDR1 LNHDA, CDR2 SQIVND (reference sequence). The CDR3 runs to 11 residues. After removal of 11 bases from V and 13 bases from J, the junction contained 11 bases not matched to a gene. This clone was observed once. The antigen remains undetermined. The study, taken as a whole, reports: Reportedly, a later analysis found an Asian-associated ancestry cluster had fewer N-insertions than the roughly 700-donor mean. Later, an analysis found that common viral pathogens appeared to be linked with several of the most significant clusters. The classifier reportedly diagnosed cytomegalovirus status with high specificity and sensitivity.

It was with 60 Vbeta and 13 Jbeta primers that the PCR ran. The protocol was immunoSEQ multiplex PCR, while the TCRdb copy is restricted to in-frame clones and leaves out a portion. The sample shows more than 150,000 clones, 75% to 85% of them seen only once. The receptor comes from a boy aged 5 to 17 in good health and CMV-seronegative. The chain combines TRBV19 with TRBJ2-1, with TRBD1 matching 7 bases. The sequencing input was PBMCs. The CDR3 coding sequence is TGTGCCGTCGGGACAGCCTCCCACCAGTTCTTC. Translating gives CAVGTASHQFF. Together with reference TRBV19 and TRBJ2-1, the CDR3 gives the full variable domain: DGGITQSPKYLFRKEGQNVTLSCEQNLNHDAMYWYRQDPGQGLRLIYYSQIVNDFQKGDIAEGYSVSREKKESFPLTVTSAQKNPTAFYLCAVGTASHQFFGPGTRLTVL.